One sample yielded the 23 T cell receptor beta chains listed below, sequenced in a study of T cells in women clearing cervical HPV infection. Repertoires were generated with immunoSEQ multiplex PCR, while TCRdb's copy carries only in-frame clones and drops some. The sample has some 24,000 clones. Input material: blood buffy coat. All receptors derive from a woman aged 18 to 69 with a cervical HPV16 infection that either progressed to CIN3+ or cleared (not recorded which).

Concerning this clone: Read data end 3 residues before the CDR3 end; the end is taken from the germline J gene. The chain is built from TRBV30 and TRBJ1-5, with 7 bases that match TRBD1. Trimming took 0 bases from V and 1 from J; bases not matched to a gene: 6. The germline CDR1 and CDR2 sequences are GTSNPN and SVGIG (reference sequence). There are 16 residues in the CDR3. Here the CDR3 reads CAWSVPGGWSNQPQHF. CDR3 DNA (partial): TGTGCCTGGAGTGTCCCAGGGGGATGGAGCAATCAGCCC.

Comment on this clone: The CDR3 is cut off 3 residues early in the read; its end comes from the germline J gene. The chain combines TRBV20-1 with TRBJ2-1, with TRBD2 matching over 9 bases. Germline values: CDR1 DFQATT, CDR2 SNEGSKA (reference sequence). With 2 bases clipped from V and 5 bases from J, the junction kept 7 bases outside the gene matches. The CDR3 runs 15 residues. This CDR3 is CSARHAQRGDNEQFF. Partial CDR3 DNA: TGCAGTGCTAGACATGCTCAGCGGGGGGACAATGAG.

Points on this clone: The read terminates 3 residues before the CDR3 end, so the remaining end is supplied by the germline J gene. The chain carries TRBV4-1 and TRBJ2-7; no clear D gene. Looked up from germline, CDR1 is MGHRA and CDR2 is YSYEKL. Trimming took off 0 bases at V and 0 bases at J, with 9 bases between the two ends. The CDR3 sequence is 15 residues long. The CDR3 DNA, read in part, is TGCGCCAGCAGCCAAGATCGGTCGGTCTCCTACGAG. Amino acids: CASSQDRSVSYE. The whole CDR3 protein reads CASSQDRSVSYEQYF.

Remarks on this clone: The read ends 3 residues shy of where the CDR3 ends; the end is completed using the germline J gene. The chain couples TRBV7-9 to TRBJ2-4; weak D call: TRBD1 (7 bases). The CDR3 totals 13 residues. Germline CDR1 and CDR2: SEHNR and FQNEAQ (reference sequence). Here the CDR3 reads CASSSGQDYGQYF. The covered CDR3 bases are TGTGCCAGCAGCTCCGGACAGGACTATGGT. The complete variable domain, with remaining parts taken from reference TRBV7-9 and TRBJ2-4, reads DTGVSQNPRHKITKRGQNVTFRCDPISEHNRLYWYRQTLGQGPEFLTYFQNEAQLEKSRLLSDRFSAERPKGSFSTLEIQRTEQGDSAMYLCASSSGQDYGQYFGAGTRLSVL.

Remarks on this clone: The read gets to within 3 residues of the CDR3 end, and the germline J gene fills in the rest. This chain joins TRBV20-1 and TRBJ1-2, with D possibly TRBD1 on 5 matching bases. Deletions cut 5 bases from V and 1 base from J, with 17 bases between. This CDR3 is 15 amino acids long. Germline CDR1 reads DFQATT; CDR2 reads SNEGSKA (reference sequence). CDR3 DNA, as far as it was read: TGCAGTGCTCAAACCCTCGGGGGAGGTAACTATGGC. Translating it yields CSAQTLGGGNYG. The entire CDR3 sequence reads CSAQTLGGGNYGYTF.

The part of the CDR3 DNA that was read is TGTGCCAGCAGTGAATCGTTAACAGGTCGCCCGTATGGC. It yields the protein CASSESLTGRPYG. The full CDR3 protein is CASSESLTGRPYGYTF. This chain links TRBV6-1 with TRBJ1-2; D possibly corresponds to TRBD1 (5 bases). The read is 3 residues too short to cover the CDR3 end, so that end is filled in from the germline J gene. V was trimmed by 2 bases and J by 5 bases, leaving 18 bases between them. The CDR3 consists of 16 residues. Per the germline V gene, CDR1 is MNHNS and CDR2 is SASEGT.

The DNA read from the CDR3 is TGTGCCAGCAGTGAAGTCTCCCACACTGAA. This sequence encodes CASSEVSHTE. From start to end, the CDR3 is CASSEVSHTEAFF. The chain combines TRBV2 with TRBJ1-1; D is uncertain. The CDR3 end lies 3 residues beyond the end of the read and is filled in from the germline J gene. CDR1 is SNHLY and CDR2 is FYNNEI in the germline V gene. V was clipped by 1 base and J by 3 bases, with 6 bases between them. The CDR3 has 13 residues.

On this clone: The DNA ends 3 residues before the CDR3 does, and the rest of the CDR3 is filled in from the germline J gene. This sequence joins TRBV11-2 and TRBJ1-2; 8 nucleotides match TRBD1. Germline-derived CDR1 and CDR2 are SGHAT and FQNNGV. This CDR3 has 13 residues. CDR3 DNA (partial): TGTGCCAGCAGCTTATCAGGGGGCGAAGGC. Its protein is CASSLSGGEG. The whole CDR3 is CASSLSGGEGYTF. The variable domain in full, completed from reference TRBV11-2 and TRBJ1-2, reads EAGVAQSPRYKIIEKRQSVAFWCNPISGHATLYWYQQILGQGPKLLIQFQNNGVVDDSQLPKDRFSAERLKGVDSTLKIQPAKLEDSAVYLCASSLSGGEGYTFGSGTRLTVV.

Points on this clone: The read terminates 3 residues before the CDR3 end, so the remaining end is supplied by the germline J gene. J is TRBJ1-2 and V is TRBV5-1; D is undetermined. The CDR3 runs 14 residues. Per the germline V gene, CDR1 is SGHRS and CDR2 is YFSETQ. V lost 1 base and J 2 bases, leaving 9 bases between the germline ends. The CDR3 protein is CASSLSPGNYGYTF. The sequenced CDR3 bases are TGCGCCAGCAGCTTGTCGCCGGGGAACTATGGC.

A remark on this clone: Read data end 3 residues before the CDR3 end; the end is taken from the germline J gene. V is TRBV5-1 and J is TRBJ2-1; 8 nucleotides align to TRBD2. This CDR3 comprises 15 residues. In germline, CDR1 is SGHRS, CDR2 YFSETQ. Germline trimming cut 0 bases from V and 4 bases from J; bases unmatched to any gene: 3. Incomplete CDR3 DNA: TGCGCCAGCAGCTTGGTTAGCGGGAATTACAATGAG. Translating gives CASSLVSGNYNE. The full CDR3 is CASSLVSGNYNEQFF.

Worth noting for this clone: With the read ending 3 residues before the CDR3 end, the germline J gene is used to fill in that end. The chain recombines TRBV20-1 with TRBJ2-2; 9 positions match TRBD1. The CDR3 has 14 amino acids. V lost 5 bases and J lost 7; bases outside the gene matches: 8. The germline V gene encodes CDR1 DFQATT and CDR2 SNEGSKA (reference sequence). The CDR3 bases that were read are TGCAGTGCTTCCGGGACAGGGTTTGTCGGGGAG. This codes for CSASGTGFVGE. Given in full, the CDR3 is CSASGTGFVGELFF.

Note on this clone: The read finishes 3 residues shy of the CDR3 end, and the germline J gene is used to complete it. The chain combines TRBV7-2 with TRBJ2-1; 7 nucleotides match TRBD1. This CDR3 comprises 15 residues. The ends lost 5 bases at V and 8 bases at J; junction bases unmatched: 12. CDR1 is SGHTA, CDR2 FQGNSA, per germline. CDR3 sequence: CASSPPGQPDDEQFF. Incomplete CDR3 DNA: TGTGCCAGCAGCCCTCCGGGACAGCCCGACGATGAG.

Points on this clone: An end of the junction does not agree with germline; a read error may underlie this. With the read ending 3 residues before the CDR3 end, the germline J gene is used to fill in that end. Other DNA sequences within the sample encode an identical CDR3. The gene calls are TRBV6-2 or TRBV6-3 and TRBJ1-3, with D perhaps matching TRBD1 (6 bases). The CDR3 consists of 14 residues. Germline V lookup: CDR1 MNHEY, CDR2 SVGEGT. CDR3 DNA, as far as it was read: TGTGCCAGCGGGGGACAACTCTCTGGAAACACA. This encodes CASGGQLSGNT. From start to end, the CDR3 is CASGGQLSGNTIYF.

Concerning this clone: Read sequence stops 3 residues before the CDR3 end, and the germline J gene provides the missing end. This chain links TRBV6-2 or TRBV6-3 with TRBJ1-2, with no clear D. The CDR3 has 15 amino acids. The germline V gene encodes CDR1 MNHEY and CDR2 SVGEGT. The CDR3 bases that were read are TGTGCCAGCAGTGTGCTAGCGGGAGGGTACTACGAC. This encodes CASSVLAGGYYD. The whole CDR3 protein is CASSVLAGGYYDYTF.

The sequenced CDR3 bases are TGTGCCAGCAGCCCAGGGGGCGGGAGGGCCAATGAC. This encodes CASSPGGGRAND. The whole CDR3 protein is CASSPGGGRANDYTF. The chain is built from TRBV7-6 and TRBJ1-2, with 8 bases that match TRBD1. The read ends 3 residues before the CDR3 terminus; that terminus is restored from the germline J gene. The CDR3 length is 15 residues. Germline V gives CDR1 SGHVS, CDR2 FNYEAQ.

As for this clone: The read falls 3 residues short of the CDR3 end, and the missing part is taken from the germline J gene. The V and J genes are TRBV28 and TRBJ2-7, with D unclear. This CDR3 spans 11 amino acids. V lost 5 bases, J lost 5 bases, and 7 bases lay in between. Germline CDR1 is MDHEN and CDR2 is SYDVKM. The chain's CDR3 is CASSARHEQYF. The DNA read from the CDR3 is TGTGCCAGCAGTGCTAGGCACGAG.

Concerning this clone itself: The CDR3 goes on 3 residues after the read ends, and that part is filled in from the germline J gene. The V call is TRBV18, the J call TRBJ1-2; D is undetermined. The ends were cut back, 4 bases at V and 1 base at J, with 13 bases in the middle. Germline CDR1 is KGHSH and CDR2 is LQKENI. CDR3 size: 15 residues. The sequenced CDR3 bases are TGTGCCAGCTCACTTTCAGGCTCGCGTAACTATGGC. It yields the protein CASSLSGSRNYG. The entire CDR3 reads CASSLSGSRNYGYTF.

Concerning this clone itself: The read terminates 3 residues ahead of where the CDR3 ends, so the germline J gene completes it. This chain connects TRBV5-1 to TRBJ1-1; 8 bases line up with TRBD1. With 0 bases clipped from V and 1 base from J, the junction kept 5 bases outside the gene matches. The CDR3 is 16 amino acids. Germline loops: CDR1 SGHRS, CDR2 YFSETQ. The CDR3: CASSLVAGGGNTEAFF. The covered CDR3 bases are TGCGCCAGCAGCTTGGTAGCAGGGGGCGGGAACACTGAA.

In regard to this clone: Its ends do not fully match the called genes, so a read error is possible. The CDR3 end lies 3 residues beyond the end of the read and is filled in from the germline J gene. This sample also contains other DNA sequences that code for the same CDR3. The chain carries TRBV19 and TRBJ1-3; 8 bases map to TRBD1. The CDR3 spans 14 residues. The germline V gene encodes CDR1 LNHDA and CDR2 SQIVND (reference sequence). CDR3 DNA, as far as it was read: TGTGCCAGCAACGACAGGGGCACTGGAAACACT. Translating it yields CASNDRGTGNT. The full CDR3 reads CASNDRGTGNTIYF.

As to this clone: The read is 3 residues too short to cover the CDR3 end, so that end is filled in from the germline J gene. The genes are TRBV7-8 and TRBJ2-3; 9 positions match TRBD2. The CDR3 totals 17 residues. Trimming removed 5 bases from V and 5 bases from J; junction bases left unmatched: 14. Germline V gene lookup returns CDR1 SGHVS and CDR2 FQNEAQ. This chain's CDR3 is CASSPRGSSGARDTQYF. The CDR3 DNA, read in part, is TGTGCCAGCAGCCCACGGGGCTCTAGCGGGGCTAGAGATACG.

A remark on this clone: Coverage ceases 3 residues before the CDR3 finishes, and the germline J gene fills in the end. Other DNA sequences from this sample encode an identical CDR3 as well. The chain is built from TRBV18 and TRBJ1-3; D unresolved. The CDR3 is 13 amino acids. Germline V gene sequence: CDR1 KGHSH, CDR2 LQKENI. V was pared by 1 base and J by 3 bases, with 4 bases between. The CDR3 region is CASSPQGGNTIYF. The covered CDR3 bases are TGTGCCAGCTCACCACAGGGTGGAAACACC.

With regard to this clone: The read ends 3 residues early relative to the CDR3; the germline J gene fills the gap. This rearrangement joins TRBV19 to TRBJ2-3, with TRBD2 matching over 12 bases. This CDR3 comprises 20 residues. V shed 5 bases, J shed 0 bases, and the junction held 15 bases outside the gene matches. The germline V gene has CDR1 LNHDA and CDR2 SQIVND (reference sequence). CDR3 in amino acids: CASSSYTTVLAGGSTDTQYF. CDR3 DNA (partial): TGTGCCAGTAGTTCCTACACGACGGTACTAGCGGGAGGAAGCACAGATACG.

As to this clone: The observed sequence ends 3 residues before the CDR3 terminus, with the missing tail filled in from the germline J gene. V gene TRBV30 combines with J gene TRBJ2-4, with D possibly matching TRBD2 (5 bases). The CDR3 loop spans 14 amino acids. Trimming stripped 0 bases from V and 9 bases from J, with 15 bases between. CDR1 GTSNPN and CDR2 SVGIG come from the germline V gene (reference sequence). Incomplete CDR3 DNA: TGTGCCTGGAGTGTATCGGCCCGGGCGGGCATT. Translating gives CAWSVSARAGI. From start to end, the CDR3 is CAWSVSARAGIQYF.